This passage covers 10 T cell receptor beta chains from one sample sequenced in a study of blood T cell repertoires in COVID-19. Sequenced by immunoSEQ multiplex PCR; TCRdb stores in-frame clones only, minus some. The sample has roughly 350,000 clones, 88% seen once. The sample consisted of peripheral blood. The receptors here all came from a woman between 45 and 60 years old with active or convalescent COVID-19.

The J gene is TRBJ2-7, the V gene TRBV3-1 (or the pseudogene TRBV3-2), with a possible D match to TRBD1 (5 bases). V was shortened by 4 bases and J by 4 bases, with 14 bases between the two germline ends. Germline assignment: CDR1 LGHDT and CDR2 YNNKEL (reference sequence). The CDR3 totals 14 residues. This CDR3 reads CASSPHGQPYEQYF. DNA of the CDR3: TGTGCCAGCAGCCCCCATGGACAACCATACGAGCAGTACTTC.

As to this clone: A read error may account for a junction end that differs from germline. The chain couples TRBV7-7 to TRBJ2-3; 9 nucleotides align to TRBD2. The CDR3 length is 15 residues. Germline lookup yields CDR1 SSHAT and CDR2 FNYEAQ (reference sequence). CDR3 loop: CASSFSGRGGDTQYF. The CDR3 DNA is TGTGCTAGCAGCTTTAGCGGGAGAGGAGGAGATACGCAGTATTTT.

V is TRBV28 and J is TRBJ2-1; tentatively, D is TRBD2 (6 bases). V was pared by 6 bases and J by 0 bases, with 21 bases between. The CDR3 runs to 18 residues. The germline gives CDR1 MDHEN, CDR2 SYDVKM. The CDR3 here is CASSSLPSSVSSYNEQFF. CDR3 nucleotides: TGTGCCAGCAGCTCGCTCCCGTCTAGCGTTTCCTCCTACAATGAGCAGTTCTTC. The variable domain in full, with the rest retrieved from reference TRBV28 and TRBJ2-1, is DVKVTQSSRYLVKRTGEKVFLECVQDMDHENMFWYRQDPGLGLRLIYFSYDVKMKEKGDIPEGYSVSREKKERFSLILESASTNQTSMYLCASSSLPSSVSSYNEQFFGPGTRLTVL.

The chain recombines TRBV27 with TRBJ2-1; D uncertain. Germline V gene lookup returns CDR1 MNHEY and CDR2 SMNVEV (reference sequence). The V gene lost 3 bases and the J gene lost 6 bases, with 12 bases spanning the gap. This CDR3 has 14 amino acids. The CDR3 DNA is TGTGCCAGCAGTTTTTCCTTCTCTCCCAATGAGCAGTTCTTC. Translating gives CASSFSFSPNEQFF.

The chain couples TRBV5-1 to TRBJ1-6; perhaps TRBD1 as D (5 bases). Germline V gives CDR1 SGHRS, CDR2 YFSETQ. The CDR3 runs 14 residues. Trimming took off 4 bases at V and 9 bases at J, with 14 bases between the two ends. The CDR3 here is CASSAGPSASPLHF. The CDR3 DNA sequence: TGCGCCAGCAGCGCGGGACCCTCGGCTTCACCCCTCCACTTT. Drawing the rest from reference TRBV5-1 and TRBJ1-6, the complete variable domain is KAGVTQTPRYLIKTRGQQVTLSCSPISGHRSVSWYQQTPGQGLQFLFEYFSETQRNKGNFPGRFSGRQFSNSRSEMNVSTLELGDSALYLCASSAGPSASPLHFGNGTRLTVT.

The chain links TRBV27 to TRBJ2-7; TRBD2 agrees at 11 bases. Germline CDR1 is MNHEY and CDR2 is SMNVEV (reference sequence). The CDR3 has 17 residues. V shed 0 bases and J 6 bases; nucleotides not matched to a gene: 10. In DNA form, the CDR3 reads TGTGCCAGCAGTTTATCCCCTCCCCCCGGGACTAGCGGCGAGCAGTACTTC. Its protein is CASSLSPPPGTSGEQYF.

V gene TRBV7-3 combines with J gene TRBJ2-1; 8 bases align to TRBD2. V lost 4 bases, J lost 10 bases, and 6 bases stayed unmatched. The CDR3 spans 13 residues. In germline, CDR1 is SGHTA, CDR2 FQGTGA. As DNA, the CDR3 is TGTGCCAGCAGCTCACACCGACTAGCGGAGCAGTTCTTC. Residues: CASSSHRLAEQFF.

The V gene is TRBV4-3, the J gene TRBJ2-2; no clear D. Germline loops: CDR1 LGHNA, CDR2 YSLEER. V dropped 1 base and J dropped 6 bases, with 9 bases sitting between them. The CDR3 consists of 14 residues. The CDR3 DNA follows: TGCGCCAGCAGCCAAGTAATCACTTCCGGGGAGCTGTTTTTT. It encodes CASSQVITSGELFF.

The rearrangement uses TRBV28 and TRBJ1-6, with TRBD1 matching 8 bases. Losses at the gene ends were 5 bases for V and 7 bases for J; bases not matched to a gene: 7. The CDR3 spans 15 residues. Germline V CDR1 and CDR2: MDHEN, SYDVKM. The DNA of the CDR3 is TGTGCCAGCAGTCCAGGACAGGGAAGGAATTCACCCCTCCACTTT. Translating gives CASSPGQGRNSPLHF. Looking up the rest from reference TRBV28 and TRBJ1-6 gives the full variable domain: DVKVTQSSRYLVKRTGEKVFLECVQDMDHENMFWYRQDPGLGLRLIYFSYDVKMKEKGDIPEGYSVSREKKERFSLILESASTNQTSMYLCASSPGQGRNSPLHFGNGTRLTVT.

The chain carries TRBV6-6 and TRBJ1-1, with 7 nucleotides matching TRBD1. This CDR3 contains 15 residues. J gave up 1 base and V 6 bases, and 8 bases lay outside the gene matches. Germline values: CDR1 MNHNY, CDR2 SVGAGI (reference sequence). The CDR3 is CASSLYGTANTEAFF. CDR3 nucleotide sequence: TGTGCCAGCAGCCTATACGGGACAGCGAACACTGAAGCTTTCTTT.